Included here is one T cell receptor (beta chain) sequence, with context. Its recognized antigen is unknown. Base qualities are not recorded, but no much larger clone differs from it by a single base. The record originates from a study of T cell responses to AZD1222 COVID-19 vaccine listed by TCRdb under 2021. General notes on the study: TCR sequencing was performed for approximately 240 trial participants, of whom about 210 were given two doses of AZD1222 and approximately 25 were given two doses of MenACWY control vaccine. Trial participants were enrolled by age into 18-55, 56-69 and 70-plus year subgroups, with approximately 150, 28 and 58 TCR-sequenced participants respectively. What the authors observed across the whole study: Epitopes outside the regions mutated in the B.1.351 and B.1.1.7 variants were reportedly recognized by nearly half of the unique spike-specific TCRs. Because no day 14 peak-response samples were available, repertoires were characterized only after the peak T cell response. In the small 56-69-year group, the increase in depth fell short of significance, most likely because of low power. Spike-specific TCR breadth and depth rose significantly after two AZD1222 doses compared with day 0 and with MenACWY recipients. Conclusions about previously exposed vaccinees were limited because only a handful of AZD1222 recipients were SARS-CoV-2 seropositive at baseline. Participants were mostly white British, with more females than males. The authors suggested clonal diversity may have been underestimated. Vaccine-associated CD4 TCRs spanned the whole spike protein, with dominant responses in regions 160-218 and 743-854.

The germline V gene specifies MDHEN as CDR1 and SYDVKM as CDR2. V is shortened by 7 bases, J by 8 bases, and the region joining them spans 15 bases. The CDR3 covers 13 residues, taking in both the cysteine and the phenylalanine. The entry retains the CDR3 DNA only, 39 bases that are in frame from base 1. The CDR3 regions of human TCRbeta chains were analyzed by immunosequencing. As for the original processing: Repertoire TCRs were matched against a reference library of SARS-CoV-2-specific TCRs generated with the MIRA antigen-specificity platform. Breadth meant the fraction of unique TCRs that were SARS-CoV-2-associated, whereas depth meant the fraction of total T cells that were SARS-CoV-2-associated. Using the MIRA data, every spike-specific TCR was mapped to the spike region that the TCR reacted to and assigned to either a CD4 or a CD8 class. Log10-transformed breadth and depth values were compared by one-way ANOVA with Sidak's multiple comparisons tests. Not all clones reach the TCRdb copy of this immuneACCESS table, which keeps in-frame sequences only. Checked studies attribute under half of the gap to unresolved V genes and leave the rest unexplained. V, J and clone size reflect that table, while D and trimming were determined from the DNA. Here the sample has about 160,000 clones; 80% to 95% occur a single time. Of the sample, about 3.2% is held by the ten largest clones.

In the paper's terms, the time point label means: about 28 days (+/-7) after the second vaccine dose. Because spike-specific TCR depth and breadth did not differ between the two schedules, AZD1222 recipients who got a second dose at roughly 4 weeks were pooled with those who got a second dose at roughly 12 weeks. The vaccinee samples were drawn from two UK trials, COV001 and COV002, one of which was a single-blind randomized controlled phase 2/3 trial testing AZD1222 (ChAdOx1 nCoV-19) in healthy adults. For TCRbeta chain sequencing, PBMC samples from trial participants were taken at day 0 and at day 28 after the second dose.

The sequencing used peripheral blood, collected 28 days after the second AZD1222 dose. The chain joins TRBV28 to TRBJ2-1, with TRBD2 tentatively as D gene (5 bases match). This clonotype was obtained from an adult who received the AZD1222 COVID-19 vaccine. The DNA sequence is as follows: TGTGCCAGCACCCTTAAGAGGGCGGATGAGCAGTTCTTC. Its amino acids are CASTLKRADEQFF.